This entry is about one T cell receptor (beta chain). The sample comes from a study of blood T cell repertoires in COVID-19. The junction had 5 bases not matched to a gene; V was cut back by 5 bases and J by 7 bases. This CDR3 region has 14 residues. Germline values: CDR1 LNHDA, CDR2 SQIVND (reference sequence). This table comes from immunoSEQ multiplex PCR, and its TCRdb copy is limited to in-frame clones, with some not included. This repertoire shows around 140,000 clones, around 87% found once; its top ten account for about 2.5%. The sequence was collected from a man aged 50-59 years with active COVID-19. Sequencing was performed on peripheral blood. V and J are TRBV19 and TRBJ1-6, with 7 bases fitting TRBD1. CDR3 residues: CASSVGQSNSPLHF. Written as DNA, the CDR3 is TGTGCCAGTAGTGTGGGACAGTCAAATTCACCCCTCCACTTT.